This T cell receptor (beta chain) emerged from a study of T-cell memory formation after mild COVID-19. Study at large: Clustering of TCRs was largely donor specific.

About this clonotype: Its antigen remains unknown.

V lost 6 bases to trimming and J lost 7 bases, with 19 bases between them. Germline CDR1 and CDR2: DFQATT and SNEGSKA (reference sequence). The CDR3 is made up of 14 amino acids. Points from the study as a whole: Pre-infection memory harbored some responding clones, suggesting cross-reactive memory joined.

TCRdb re-called the 5' RACE reads with MiXCR, one entry per CDR3 protein. The sample has roughly 400,000 distinct CDR3 sequences, approximately 19% seen once. The chain recombines TRBV20-1 with TRBJ2-1; perhaps TRBD1 as D (7 bases). The specimen sequenced was PBMCs or a T cell subset sorted from them (not recorded which). This sequence originates from a man between 18 and 29 years old who had mild COVID-19 (a few samples of this study predate the infection). Cell type and time point are not known. CDR3 in amino acids: CSAHGRDSGNEQFF. The CDR3, as DNA: TGCAGTGCCCACGGCCGGGACAGCGGGAATGAGCAGTTCTTC.